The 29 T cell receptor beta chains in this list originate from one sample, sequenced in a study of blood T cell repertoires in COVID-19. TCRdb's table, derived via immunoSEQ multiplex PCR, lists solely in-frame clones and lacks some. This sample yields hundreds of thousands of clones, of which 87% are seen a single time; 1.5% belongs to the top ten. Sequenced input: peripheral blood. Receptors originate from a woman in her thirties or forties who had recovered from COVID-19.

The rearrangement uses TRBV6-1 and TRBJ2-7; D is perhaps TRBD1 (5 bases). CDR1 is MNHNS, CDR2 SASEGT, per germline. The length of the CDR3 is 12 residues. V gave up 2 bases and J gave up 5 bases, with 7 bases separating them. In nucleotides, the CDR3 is TGTGCCAGCAGTGAATTAGGGGACGAGCAGTACTTC. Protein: CASSELGDEQYF.

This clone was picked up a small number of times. CDR3 DNA sequence: TGTGCCAGTAGTATGGACGGGGTGAACACCGGGGAGCTGTTTTTT. It translates to CASSMDGVNTGELFF. V usage is TRBV19 and J usage is TRBJ2-2; tentatively, D is TRBD2 (5 bases). Trimming took off 3 bases at V and 1 base at J, with 9 bases between the two ends. The CDR3 is 15 residues long. Germline V gene data show CDR1 as LNHDA and CDR2 as SQIVND (reference sequence).

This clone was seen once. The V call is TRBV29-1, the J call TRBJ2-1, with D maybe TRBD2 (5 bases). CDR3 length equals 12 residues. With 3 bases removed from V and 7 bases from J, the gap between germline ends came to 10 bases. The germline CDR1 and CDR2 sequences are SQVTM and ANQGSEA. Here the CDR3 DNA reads TGCAGCGTTGACGGGGTTGGGAATGAGCAGTTCTTC. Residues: CSVDGVGNEQFF.

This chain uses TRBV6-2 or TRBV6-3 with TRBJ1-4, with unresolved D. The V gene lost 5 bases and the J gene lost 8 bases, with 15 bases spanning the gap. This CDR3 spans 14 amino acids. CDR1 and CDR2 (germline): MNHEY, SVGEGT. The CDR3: CASSLREAGEKLFF. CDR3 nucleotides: TGTGCCAGCAGTCTACGGGAGGCAGGCGAAAAACTGTTTTTT.

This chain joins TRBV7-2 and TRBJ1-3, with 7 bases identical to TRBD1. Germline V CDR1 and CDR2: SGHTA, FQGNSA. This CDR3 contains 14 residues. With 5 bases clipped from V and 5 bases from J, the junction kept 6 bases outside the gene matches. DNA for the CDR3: TGTGCCAGCAGCCCGGACAGGACCAGAAACACCATATATTTT. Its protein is CASSPDRTRNTIYF.

The CDR3 DNA reads TGCGCCAGCAGCCCGACTAGCGGGGGTATGTACCAAGAGACCCAGTACTTC. This translates into CASSPTSGGMYQETQYF. The V call is TRBV4-1, the J call TRBJ2-5, with 12 nucleotides matching TRBD2. There are 17 residues in the CDR3. Per germline, CDR1 MGHRA and CDR2 YSYEKL. With V trimmed by 4 bases and J by 0 bases, 6 bases remained unmatched.

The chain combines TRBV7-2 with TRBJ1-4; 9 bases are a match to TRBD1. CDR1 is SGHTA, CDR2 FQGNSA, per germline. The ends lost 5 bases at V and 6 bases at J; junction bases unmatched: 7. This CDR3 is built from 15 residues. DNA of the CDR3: TGTGCCAGCAGCCGCTACAGGGGGCCTTATGAAAAACTGTTTTTT. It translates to CASSRYRGPYEKLFF.

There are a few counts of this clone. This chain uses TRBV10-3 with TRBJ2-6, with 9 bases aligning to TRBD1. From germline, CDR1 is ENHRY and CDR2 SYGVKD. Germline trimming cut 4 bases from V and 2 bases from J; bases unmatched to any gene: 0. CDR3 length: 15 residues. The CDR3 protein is CAISGTGAGANVLTF. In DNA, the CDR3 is TGTGCCATCAGTGGGACAGGGGCTGGGGCCAACGTCCTGACTTTC.

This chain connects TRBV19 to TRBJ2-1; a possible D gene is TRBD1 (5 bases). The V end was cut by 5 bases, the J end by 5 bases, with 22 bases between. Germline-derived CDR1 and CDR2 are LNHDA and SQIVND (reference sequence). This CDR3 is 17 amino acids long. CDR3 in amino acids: CASSSQPLHTGDNEQFF. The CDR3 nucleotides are TGTGCCAGTAGTTCCCAACCTCTACACACAGGTGACAATGAGCAGTTCTTC.

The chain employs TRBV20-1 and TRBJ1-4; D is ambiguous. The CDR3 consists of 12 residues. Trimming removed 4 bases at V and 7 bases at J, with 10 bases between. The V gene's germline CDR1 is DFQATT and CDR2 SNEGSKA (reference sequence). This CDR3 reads CSANDGVEKLFF. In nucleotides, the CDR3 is TGCAGTGCTAATGACGGGGTTGAAAAACTGTTTTTT.

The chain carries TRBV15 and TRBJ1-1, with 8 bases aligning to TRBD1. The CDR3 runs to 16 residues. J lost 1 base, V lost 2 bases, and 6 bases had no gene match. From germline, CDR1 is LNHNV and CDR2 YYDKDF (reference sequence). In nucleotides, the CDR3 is TGTGCCACCAGCAGAAAGAGGACAGGGAAGAACACTGAAGCTTTCTTT. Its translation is CATSRKRTGKNTEAFF.

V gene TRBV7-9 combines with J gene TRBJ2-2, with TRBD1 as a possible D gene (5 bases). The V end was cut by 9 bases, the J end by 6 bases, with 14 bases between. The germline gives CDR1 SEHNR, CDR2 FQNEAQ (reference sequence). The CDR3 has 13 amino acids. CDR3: CASQGMASGELFF. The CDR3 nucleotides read TGTGCCAGTCAGGGTATGGCATCCGGGGAGCTGTTTTTT. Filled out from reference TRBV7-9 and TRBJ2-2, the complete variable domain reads DTGVSQNPRHKITKRGQNVTFRCDPISEHNRLYWYRQTLGQGPEFLTYFQNEAQLEKSRLLSDRFSAERPKGSFSTLEIQRTEQGDSAMYLCASQGMASGELFFGEGSRLTVL.

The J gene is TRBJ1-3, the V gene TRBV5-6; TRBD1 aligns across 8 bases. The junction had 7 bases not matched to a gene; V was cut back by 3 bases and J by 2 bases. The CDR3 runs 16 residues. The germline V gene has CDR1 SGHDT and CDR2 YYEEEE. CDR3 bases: TGTGCCAGCAGCTCCCTGGGGACAGGAACTGGAAACACCATATATTTT. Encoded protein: CASSSLGTGTGNTIYF. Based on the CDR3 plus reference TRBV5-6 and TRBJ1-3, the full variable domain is DAGVTQSPTHLIKTRGQQVTLRCSPKSGHDTVSWYQQALGQGPQFIFQYYEEEERQRGNFPDRFSGHQFPNYSSELNVNALLLGDSALYLCASSSLGTGTGNTIYFGEGSWLTVV.

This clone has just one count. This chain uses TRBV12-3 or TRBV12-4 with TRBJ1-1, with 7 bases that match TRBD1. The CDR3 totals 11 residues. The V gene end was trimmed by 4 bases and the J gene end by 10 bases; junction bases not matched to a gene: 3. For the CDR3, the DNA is TGTGCCAGCAGTTACAGACAGGGAGCTTTCTTT. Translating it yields CASSYRQGAFF.

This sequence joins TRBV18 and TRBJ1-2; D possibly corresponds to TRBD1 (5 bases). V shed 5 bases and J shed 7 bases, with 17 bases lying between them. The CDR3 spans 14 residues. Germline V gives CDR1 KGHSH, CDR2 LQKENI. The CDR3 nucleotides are TGTGCCAGCTCAGAACGGACACCGATTGGTGGCTACACCTTC. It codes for CASSERTPIGGYTF.

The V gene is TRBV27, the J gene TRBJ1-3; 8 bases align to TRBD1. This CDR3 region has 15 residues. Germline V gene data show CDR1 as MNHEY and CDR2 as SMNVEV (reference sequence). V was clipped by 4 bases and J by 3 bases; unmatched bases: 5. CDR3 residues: CASSSQGADGNTIYF. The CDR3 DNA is TGTGCCAGCAGTTCCCAGGGGGCTGATGGAAACACCATATATTTT.

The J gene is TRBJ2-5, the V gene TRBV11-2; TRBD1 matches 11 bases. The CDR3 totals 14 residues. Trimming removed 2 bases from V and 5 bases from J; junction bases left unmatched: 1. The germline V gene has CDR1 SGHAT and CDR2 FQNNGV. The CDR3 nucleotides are TGTGCCAGCAGCTTATGGGACAGGGGGGAGACCCAGTACTTC. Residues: CASSLWDRGETQYF. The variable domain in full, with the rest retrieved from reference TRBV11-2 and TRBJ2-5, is EAGVAQSPRYKIIEKRQSVAFWCNPISGHATLYWYQQILGQGPKLLIQFQNNGVVDDSQLPKDRFSAERLKGVDSTLKIQPAKLEDSAVYLCASSLWDRGETQYFGPGTRLLVL.

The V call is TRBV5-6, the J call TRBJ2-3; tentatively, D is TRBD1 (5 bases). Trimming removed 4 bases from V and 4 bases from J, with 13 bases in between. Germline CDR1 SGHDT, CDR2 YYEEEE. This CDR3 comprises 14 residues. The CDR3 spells CASSNGAFPDTQYF. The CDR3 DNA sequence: TGTGCCAGCAGCAATGGGGCGTTCCCAGATACGCAGTATTTT.

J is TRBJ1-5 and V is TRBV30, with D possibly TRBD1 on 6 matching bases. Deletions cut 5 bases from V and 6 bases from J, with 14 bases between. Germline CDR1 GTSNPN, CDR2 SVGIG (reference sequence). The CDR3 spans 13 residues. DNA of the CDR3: TGTGCCTGGGCCAGGGGCGCAGGTCAGCCCCAGCATTTT. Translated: CAWARGAGQPQHF.

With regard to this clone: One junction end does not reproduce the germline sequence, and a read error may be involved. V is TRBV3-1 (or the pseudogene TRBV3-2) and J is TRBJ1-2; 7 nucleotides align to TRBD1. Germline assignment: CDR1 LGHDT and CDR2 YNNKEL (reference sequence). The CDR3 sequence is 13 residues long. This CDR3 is CASSQGGYYGYTF. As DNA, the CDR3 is TGTGCCAGCAGTCAAGGGGGCTACTATGGCTACACCTTC.

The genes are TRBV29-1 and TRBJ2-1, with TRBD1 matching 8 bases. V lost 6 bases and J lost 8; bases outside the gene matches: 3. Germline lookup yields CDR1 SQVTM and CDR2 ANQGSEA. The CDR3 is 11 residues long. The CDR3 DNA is TGCAGCGTGGACAGGGACTATGAGCAGTTCTTC. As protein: CSVDRDYEQFF.

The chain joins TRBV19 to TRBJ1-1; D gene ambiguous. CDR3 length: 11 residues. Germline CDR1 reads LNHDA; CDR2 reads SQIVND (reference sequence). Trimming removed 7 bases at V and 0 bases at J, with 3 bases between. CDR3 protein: CASTMNTEAFF. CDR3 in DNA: TGTGCCAGTACAATGAACACTGAAGCTTTCTTT.

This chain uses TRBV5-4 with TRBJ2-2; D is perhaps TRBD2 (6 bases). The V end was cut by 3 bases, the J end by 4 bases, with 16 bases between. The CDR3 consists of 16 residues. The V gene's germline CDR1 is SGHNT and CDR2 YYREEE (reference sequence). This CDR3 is CASSSVWGDGTGELFF. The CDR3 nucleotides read TGTGCCAGCAGCTCGGTCTGGGGGGACGGCACCGGGGAGCTGTTTTTT.

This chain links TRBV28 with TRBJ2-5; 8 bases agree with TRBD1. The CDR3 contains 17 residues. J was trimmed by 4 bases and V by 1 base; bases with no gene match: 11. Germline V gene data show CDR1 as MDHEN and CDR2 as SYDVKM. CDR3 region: CASSLFSPGGARETQYF. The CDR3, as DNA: TGTGCCAGCAGTTTATTCTCCCCAGGGGGCGCGAGAGAGACCCAGTACTTC.

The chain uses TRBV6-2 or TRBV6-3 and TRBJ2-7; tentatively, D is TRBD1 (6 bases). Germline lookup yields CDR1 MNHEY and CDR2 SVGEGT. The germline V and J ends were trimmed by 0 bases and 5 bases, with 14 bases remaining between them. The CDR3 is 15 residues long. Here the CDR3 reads CASSYSRGLKDEQYF. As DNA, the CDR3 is TGTGCCAGCAGTTACTCCAGGGGTCTTAAGGACGAGCAGTACTTC.

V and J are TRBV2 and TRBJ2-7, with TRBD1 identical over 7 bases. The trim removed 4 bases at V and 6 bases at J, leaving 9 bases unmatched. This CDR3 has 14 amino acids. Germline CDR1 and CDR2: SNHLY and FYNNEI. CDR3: CASSGSQGVREQYF. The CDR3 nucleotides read TGTGCCAGCAGTGGTTCTCAGGGGGTACGCGAGCAGTACTTC.

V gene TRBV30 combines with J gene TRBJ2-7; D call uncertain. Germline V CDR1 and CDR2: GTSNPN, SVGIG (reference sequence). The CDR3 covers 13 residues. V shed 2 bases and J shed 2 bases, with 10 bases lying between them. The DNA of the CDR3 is TGTGCCTGGAGTCCATCCCCCCCCTACGAGCAGTACTTC. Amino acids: CAWSPSPPYEQYF.

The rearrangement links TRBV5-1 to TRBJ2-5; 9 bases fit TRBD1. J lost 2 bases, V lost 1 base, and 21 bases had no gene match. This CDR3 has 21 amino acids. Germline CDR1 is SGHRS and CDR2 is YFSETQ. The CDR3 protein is CASSLNPAFGTGSSRQETQYF. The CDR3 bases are TGCGCCAGCAGCTTGAACCCTGCATTCGGGACAGGGTCTTCTCGACAAGAGACCCAGTACTTC.

The CDR3 DNA follows: TGTGCCAGCAGCTTAGAGAGGCCGGGGGTTAGGGAGACTGAAGCTTTCTTT. Translated, it gives CASSLERPGVRETEAFF. The chain couples TRBV7-9 to TRBJ1-1; D possibly corresponds to TRBD1 (5 bases). Germline V gene data show CDR1 as SEHNR and CDR2 as FQNEAQ (reference sequence). The CDR3 extends over 17 amino acids. Trimming shortened V by 1 base and J by 5 bases, and 20 bases separated the two germline ends. Using reference TRBV7-9 and TRBJ1-1 for the parts outside the CDR3, the full variable domain is DTGVSQNPRHKITKRGQNVTFRCDPISEHNRLYWYRQTLGQGPEFLTYFQNEAQLEKSRLLSDRFSAERPKGSFSTLEIQRTEQGDSAMYLCASSLERPGVRETEAFFGQGTRLTVV.